This T cell receptor (beta chain) was sequenced for a study of T-cell reconstitution after alpha-beta-depleted transplantation in children. The germline gives CDR1 DFQATT, CDR2 SNEGSKA (reference sequence). The J segment lost 4 bases and the V segment lost 6 bases, leaving 9 bases of the junction unmatched. CDR3 length equals 13 residues. As it was prepared, the TCRbeta library received unique molecular identifiers. MiXCR, run by TCRdb on the PCR reads, gives a single entry per CDR3 protein. The sample holds about 540,000 distinct CDR3 sequences, about 17% seen once. The source is a human donor who donated a stem cell graft to a child with acute lymphoblastic leukemia. J is TRBJ2-7 and V is TRBV20-1; 7 bases fit TRBD1. Sequenced material: PBMCs from the stem cell graft donor, taken from the stem cell graft. CDR3 residues: CSAKRGQIYEQYF. CDR3 coding DNA: TGCAGTGCCAAAAGGGGACAGATTTACGAGCAGTACTTC.